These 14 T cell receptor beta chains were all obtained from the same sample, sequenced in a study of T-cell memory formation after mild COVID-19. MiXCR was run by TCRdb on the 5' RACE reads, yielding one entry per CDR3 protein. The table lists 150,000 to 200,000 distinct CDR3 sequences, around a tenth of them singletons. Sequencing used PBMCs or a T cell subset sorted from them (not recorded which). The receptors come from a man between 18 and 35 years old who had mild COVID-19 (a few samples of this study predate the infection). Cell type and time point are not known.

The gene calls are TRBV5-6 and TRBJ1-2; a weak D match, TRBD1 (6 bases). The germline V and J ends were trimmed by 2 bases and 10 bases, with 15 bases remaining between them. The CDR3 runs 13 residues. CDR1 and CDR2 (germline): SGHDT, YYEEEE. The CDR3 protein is CASSLREGGVYTF. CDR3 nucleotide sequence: TGTGCCAGCAGCTTACGCGAGGGGGGGGTCTACACCTTC. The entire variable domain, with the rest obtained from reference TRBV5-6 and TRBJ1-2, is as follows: DAGVTQSPTHLIKTRGQQVTLRCSPKSGHDTVSWYQQALGQGPQFIFQYYEEEERQRGNFPDRFSGHQFPNYSSELNVNALLLGDSALYLCASSLREGGVYTFGSGTRLTVV.

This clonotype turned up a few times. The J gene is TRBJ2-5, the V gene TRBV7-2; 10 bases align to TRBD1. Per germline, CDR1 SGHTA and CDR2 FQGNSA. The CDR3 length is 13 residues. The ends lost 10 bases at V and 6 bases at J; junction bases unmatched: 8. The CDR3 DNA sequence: TGTGCCATCACCCGGGACAGGGGACAGACCCAGTACTTC. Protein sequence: CAITRDRGQTQYF.

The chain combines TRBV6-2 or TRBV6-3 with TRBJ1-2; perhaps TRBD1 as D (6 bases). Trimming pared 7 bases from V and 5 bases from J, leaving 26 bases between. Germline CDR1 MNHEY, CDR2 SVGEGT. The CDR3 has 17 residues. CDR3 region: CASNDQRDTLKGYGYTF. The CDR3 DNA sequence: TGTGCCAGCAACGACCAGCGGGACACCCTTAAGGGGTATGGCTACACCTTC.

CDR3 loop: CASSQRSANTGELFF. CDR3 in DNA: TGTGCCAGCAGCCAGAGGAGCGCTAACACCGGGGAGCTGTTTTTT. The chain employs TRBV7-2 and TRBJ2-2; no reliable D call. Germline V gene lookup returns CDR1 SGHTA and CDR2 FQGNSA. The CDR3 runs to 15 residues. Trimming removed 5 bases from V and 2 bases from J, with 12 bases in between. Complete variable domain (other parts from reference TRBV7-2 and TRBJ2-2): GAGVSQSPSNKVTEKGKDVELRCDPISGHTALYWYRQSLGQGLEFLIYFQGNSAPDKSGLPSDRFSAERTGGSVSTLTIQRTQQEDSAVYLCASSQRSANTGELFFGEGSRLTVL.

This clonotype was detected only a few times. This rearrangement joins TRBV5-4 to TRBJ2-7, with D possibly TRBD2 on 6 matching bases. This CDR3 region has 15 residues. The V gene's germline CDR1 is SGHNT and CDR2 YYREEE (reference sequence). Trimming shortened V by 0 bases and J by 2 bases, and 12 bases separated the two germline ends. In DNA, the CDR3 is TGTGCCAGCAGCTTGGGACGTCCGGGGGCCTACGAGCAGTACTTC. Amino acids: CASSLGRPGAYEQYF.

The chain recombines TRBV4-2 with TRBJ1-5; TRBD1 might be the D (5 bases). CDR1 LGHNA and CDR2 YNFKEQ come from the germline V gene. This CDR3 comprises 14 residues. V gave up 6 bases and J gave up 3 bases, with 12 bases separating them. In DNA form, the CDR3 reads TGTGCCAGCAGTGGGGCGGGGGTCAATCAGCCCCAGCATTTT. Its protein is CASSGAGVNQPQHF.

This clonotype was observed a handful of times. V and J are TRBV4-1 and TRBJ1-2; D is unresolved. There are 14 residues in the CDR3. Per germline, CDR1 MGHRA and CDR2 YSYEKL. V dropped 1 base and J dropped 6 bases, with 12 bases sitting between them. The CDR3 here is CASSQGVQRNGYTF. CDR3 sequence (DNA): TGCGCCAGCAGCCAAGGTGTTCAAAGGAATGGCTACACCTTC.

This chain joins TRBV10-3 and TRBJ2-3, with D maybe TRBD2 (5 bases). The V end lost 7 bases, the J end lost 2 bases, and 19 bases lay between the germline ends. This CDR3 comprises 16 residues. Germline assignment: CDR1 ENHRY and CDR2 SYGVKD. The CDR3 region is CAIKNSSRGFTDTQYF. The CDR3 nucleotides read TGTGCCATCAAAAACAGCAGTCGAGGGTTCACAGATACGCAGTATTTT.

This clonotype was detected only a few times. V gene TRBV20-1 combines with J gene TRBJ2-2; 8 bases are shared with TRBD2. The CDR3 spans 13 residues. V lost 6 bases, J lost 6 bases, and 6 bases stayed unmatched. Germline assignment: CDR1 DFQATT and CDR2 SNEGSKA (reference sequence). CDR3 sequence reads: CSAGTSRAGELFF. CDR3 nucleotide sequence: TGCAGTGCGGGGACTAGTAGGGCCGGGGAGCTGTTTTTT.

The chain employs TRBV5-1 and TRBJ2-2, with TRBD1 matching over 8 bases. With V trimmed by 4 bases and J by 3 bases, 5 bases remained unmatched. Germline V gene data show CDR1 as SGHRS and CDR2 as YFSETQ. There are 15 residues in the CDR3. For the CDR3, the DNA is TGCGCCAGCAGCCCAGGGGGCTGGGACACCGGGGAGCTGTTTTTT. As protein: CASSPGGWDTGELFF.

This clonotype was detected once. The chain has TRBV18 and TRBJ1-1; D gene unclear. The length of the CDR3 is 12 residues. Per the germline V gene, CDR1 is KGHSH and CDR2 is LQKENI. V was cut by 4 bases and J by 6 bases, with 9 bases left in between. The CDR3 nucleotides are TGTGCCAGCTCACTCCAAAGGGCTGAAGCTTTCTTT. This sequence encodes CASSLQRAEAFF.

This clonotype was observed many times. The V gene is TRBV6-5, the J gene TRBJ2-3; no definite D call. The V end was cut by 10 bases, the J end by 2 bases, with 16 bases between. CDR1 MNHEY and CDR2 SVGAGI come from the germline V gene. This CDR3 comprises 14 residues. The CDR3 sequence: CATRKWQDTDTQYF. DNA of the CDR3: TGTGCCACCCGGAAGTGGCAGGACACAGATACGCAGTATTTT.

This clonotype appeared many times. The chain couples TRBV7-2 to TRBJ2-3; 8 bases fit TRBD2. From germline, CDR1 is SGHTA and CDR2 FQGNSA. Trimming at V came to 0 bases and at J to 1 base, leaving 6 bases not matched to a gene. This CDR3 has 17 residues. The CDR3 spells CASSLASSGSGTDTQYF. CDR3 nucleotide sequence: TGTGCCAGCAGCTTAGCGTCTAGCGGGTCCGGCACAGATACGCAGTATTTT.

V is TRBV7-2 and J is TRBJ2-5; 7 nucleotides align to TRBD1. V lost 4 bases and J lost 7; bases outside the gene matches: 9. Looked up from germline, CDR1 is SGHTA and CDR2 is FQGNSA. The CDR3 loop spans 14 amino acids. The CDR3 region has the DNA TGTGCCAGCAGCTACAGGGGCCAATCGGGGACCCAGTACTTC. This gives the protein CASSYRGQSGTQYF.